This T cell receptor (beta chain) is from a study of T-cell memory formation after mild COVID-19. V was shortened by 1 base and J by 8 bases, with 14 bases between the two germline ends. The germline gives CDR1 SGHTA, CDR2 FQGTGA. The CDR3 contains 15 residues. TCRdb passed the 5' RACE reads through MiXCR, listing each CDR3 protein once. The sample has around 300,000 distinct CDR3 sequences, about an eighth seen once. The V call is TRBV7-3, the J call TRBJ1-4, with D maybe TRBD1 (5 bases). This clonotype was sampled from a man aged 18 to 35 who had mild COVID-19 (a few samples of this study predate the infection). Cell type and time point are not known. Sequenced input: PBMCs or a T cell subset sorted from them (not recorded which). CDR3 sequence (DNA): TGTGCCAGCAGCTTAAGGGGGAATCTAGGGGAAAAACTGTTTTTT. This encodes CASSLRGNLGEKLFF.